The 10 T cell receptor beta chains presented below share a single source sample, sequenced in a study of shared clonotypes between healthy human individuals. Assay used: immunoSEQ multiplex PCR; TCRdb lists only in-frame clones, some missing. Of about 180,000 clones in the sample, 80% to 95% were seen once. Specimen: naive CD4+ T cells sorted from blood. Subset defined: CD45RA+ positively selected. The receptors were gathered from a woman aged 25 to 39 in good health.

V and J are TRBV18 and TRBJ1-1; 10 bases match TRBD1. V was clipped by 2 bases and J by 3 bases; unmatched bases: 0. Germline loops: CDR1 KGHSH, CDR2 LQKENI. The CDR3 extends over 14 amino acids. CDR3 DNA sequence: TGTGCCAGCTCACCAGGGACAGGGGACACTGAAGCTTTCTTT. This gives the protein CASSPGTGDTEAFF.

The table lists this clone with a count of one. The CDR3 sequence: CASSRLASTDTQYF. CDR3 nucleotide sequence: TGTGCCTCCTCGCGACTAGCGAGCACAGATACGCAGTATTTT. The chain employs TRBV6-6 and TRBJ2-3, with 8 positions matching TRBD2. With V trimmed by 11 bases and J by 0 bases, 7 bases remained unmatched. CDR1 and CDR2 from the germline V gene are MNHNY and SVGAGI (reference sequence). This CDR3 is 14 amino acids long.

The chain couples TRBV9 to TRBJ2-2; no firm D call. The length of the CDR3 is 16 residues. Trimming left V 1 base short and J 5 bases short, with 15 bases between. Germline V gene lookup returns CDR1 SGDLS and CDR2 YYNGEE. CDR3 region: CASSVKRSGWTGELFF. For the CDR3, the DNA is TGTGCCAGCAGCGTAAAACGTTCGGGTTGGACCGGGGAGCTGTTTTTT.

The rearrangement links TRBV6-5 to TRBJ1-2; maybe TRBD1 (5 bases). Trimming left V 0 bases short and J 0 bases short, with 8 bases between. Per germline, CDR1 MNHEY and CDR2 SVGAGI. This CDR3 is built from 15 residues. CDR3 in amino acids: CASSYSGQTNYGYTF. DNA of the CDR3: TGTGCCAGCAGTTACTCGGGGCAAACTAACTATGGCTACACCTTC.

The CDR3 protein is CASSTSPTNYGYTF. CDR3 sequence (DNA): TGTGCCAGTAGTACGTCCCCCACTAACTATGGCTACACCTTC. The chain couples TRBV19 to TRBJ1-2, with D unresolved. The V and J ends lost 4 bases and 0 bases respectively, with 9 bases between them. CDR1 and CDR2 from the germline V gene are LNHDA and SQIVND (reference sequence). This CDR3 is 14 amino acids long.

This chain uses TRBV14 with TRBJ2-7; 9 nucleotides agree with TRBD1. From germline, CDR1 is SGHDN and CDR2 FVKESK. The CDR3 spans 16 residues. Unmatched junction bases numbered 9, after V lost 3 bases and J lost 3 bases. This CDR3 is CASSHGQGKGDYEQYF. As DNA, the CDR3 is TGTGCCAGCAGCCACGGACAGGGGAAAGGGGACTACGAGCAGTACTTC.

The chain is built from TRBV11-1 and TRBJ2-1; D may match TRBD1 or TRBD2 (5 bases each). The germline V gene encodes CDR1 SGHAT and CDR2 FQDESV (reference sequence). The CDR3 is made up of 15 amino acids. Trimming shortened V by 8 bases and J by 0 bases, and 14 bases separated the two germline ends. This CDR3 reads CASCEGKSSYNEQFF. The CDR3 nucleotides are TGTGCCAGCTGCGAGGGGAAGAGCTCCTACAATGAGCAGTTCTTC.

J is TRBJ2-7 and V is TRBV28; D is perhaps TRBD1 (6 bases). The CDR3 covers 15 residues. With 5 bases removed from V and 1 base from J, the gap between germline ends came to 15 bases. Germline lookup yields CDR1 MDHEN and CDR2 SYDVKM. The CDR3 loop reads CASSAGSGASYEQYF. DNA for the CDR3: TGTGCCAGCAGTGCAGGCTCAGGGGCATCCTACGAGCAGTACTTC. Variable domain in full (rest from reference TRBV28 and TRBJ2-7): DVKVTQSSRYLVKRTGEKVFLECVQDMDHENMFWYRQDPGLGLRLIYFSYDVKMKEKGDIPEGYSVSREKKERFSLILESASTNQTSMYLCASSAGSGASYEQYFGPGTRLTVT.

This clone was seen just once. The J gene is TRBJ1-3, the V gene TRBV5-1; D not resolved. V gave up 0 bases and J gave up 6 bases, with 16 bases separating them. Germline values: CDR1 SGHRS, CDR2 YFSETQ. The CDR3 has 16 residues. DNA of the CDR3: TGCGCCAGCAGCTTGGTACCACCAGAGCTCGAAAACACCATATATTTT. As protein: CASSLVPPELENTIYF.

This chain joins TRBV11-2 and TRBJ2-7, with 9 bases matching TRBD1. Losses at the gene ends were 1 base for V and 2 bases for J; bases not matched to a gene: 3. The CDR3 runs 15 residues. Per germline, CDR1 SGHAT and CDR2 FQNNGV. DNA for the CDR3: TGTGCCAGCAGCTTAGGTGGGACAGGGACCTACGAGCAGTACTTC. It is translated as CASSLGGTGTYEQYF.